This T cell receptor (beta chain) was sequenced for a study of Ad26.COV2.S vaccination and SARS-CoV-2 variants. As for the study in general: By the intramuscular route, Ad26.COV2.S was given once, or twice 56 days apart.

The treatment is: roughly 20 received Ad26.COV2.S at low or high dose, single or two shots; roughly five received placebo; per-sample allocation not given. The study sampled participants on day 63 after the first vaccine or placebo injection. The V and J ends lost 6 bases and 5 bases, in that order; junction bases with no gene match: 9. This CDR3 spans 14 amino acids. The germline V gene encodes CDR1 SGHAT and CDR2 FQNNGV. Some clones are missing from TCRdb's copy, which holds only in-frame ones; the method was immunoSEQ multiplex PCR. The table has 410,000 or so clones, approximately 92% seen once. This specimen was peripheral blood, taken in a trial of Ad26.COV2.S vaccine versus placebo. The source of this sequence is a person between 18 and 65 years old who received the Ad26.COV2.S COVID-19 vaccine or a placebo. The chain employs TRBV11-2 and TRBJ2-7, with TRBD1 identical over 8 bases. CDR3: CASRSDRDGNEQYF. Written as DNA, the CDR3 is TGTGCCAGCAGATCGGACAGGGATGGGAACGAGCAGTACTTC. The full variable domain, in which reference TRBV11-2 and TRBJ2-7 provide the parts outside the CDR3, is EAGVAQSPRYKIIEKRQSVAFWCNPISGHATLYWYQQILGQGPKLLIQFQNNGVVDDSQLPKDRFSAERLKGVDSTLKIQPAKLEDSAVYLCASRSDRDGNEQYFGPGTRLTVT.